These 32 T cell receptor beta chains were all obtained from the same sample, sequenced in a study of immune evolution from preneoplasia to lung adenocarcinoma. Sequencing was performed with immunoSEQ multiplex PCR; in TCRdb, only in-frame clones are kept and a portion is missing. In the table there are roughly 5,200 clones, around 80% of which are singletons. Sequenced: FFPE normal lung tissue adjacent to the tumor. These receptors all stem from a person aged 45-69 years with lung adenocarcinoma.

The rearrangement joins TRBV7-9 to TRBJ1-1; D not certain. The CDR3 extends over 13 amino acids. V was clipped by 3 bases and J by 3 bases, with 8 bases between them. CDR1 and CDR2 from the germline V gene are SEHNR and FQNEAQ (reference sequence). The CDR3 protein is CASSFGKYTEAFF. DNA of the CDR3: TGTGCCAGCAGCTTTGGCAAGTACACTGAAGCTTTCTTT.

This clone was recorded only once. This rearrangement joins TRBV4-1 to TRBJ2-2; D tentatively reads TRBD1 or TRBD2 (5 bases each). The germline gives CDR1 MGHRA, CDR2 YSYEKL. The CDR3 covers 17 residues. Trimming stripped 1 base from V and 5 bases from J, with 17 bases between. The CDR3 nucleotides are TGCGCCAGCAGCCAAGCAAGGGACCCAGGTCGGACCGGGGAGCTGTTTTTT. Its translation: CASSQARDPGRTGELFF.

This chain joins TRBV5-1 and TRBJ2-7, with TRBD1 identical over 9 bases. Germline CDR1 is SGHRS and CDR2 is YFSETQ. The CDR3 has 14 residues. J gave up 6 bases and V 0 bases, and 4 bases lay outside the gene matches. The CDR3: CASSLGDRAGEQYF. The CDR3 bases are TGCGCCAGCAGCTTGGGGGACAGGGCGGGCGAGCAGTACTTC.

The chain uses TRBV9 and TRBJ2-7, with D uncertain. Germline V gene sequence: CDR1 SGDLS, CDR2 YYNGEE. The CDR3 extends over 16 amino acids. V lost 0 bases, J lost 1 base, and 14 bases lay in between. CDR3 DNA sequence: TGTGCCAGCAGCGTAGGGGCTACAATCGAATCCTACGAGCAGTACTTC. Translation gives CASSVGATIESYEQYF. Filled out from reference TRBV9 and TRBJ2-7, the complete variable domain reads DSGVTQTPKHLITATGQRVTLRCSPRSGDLSVYWYQQSLDQGLQFLIQYYNGEERAKGNILERFSAQQFPDLHSELNLSSLELGDSALYFCASSVGATIESYEQYFGPGTRLTVT.

This clone showed up just once. This chain connects TRBV7-6 to TRBJ2-2; D is ambiguous. V lost 3 bases to trimming and J lost 1 base, with 6 bases between them. Germline-derived CDR1 and CDR2 are SGHVS and FNYEAQ. The CDR3 extends over 14 amino acids. CDR3 residues: CASSFHQNTGELFF. DNA of the CDR3: TGTGCCAGCAGCTTCCATCAGAACACCGGGGAGCTGTTTTTT.

This chain joins TRBV4-2 and TRBJ1-2, with 7 bases fitting TRBD1. Trimming at V came to 2 bases and at J to 6 bases, leaving 12 bases not matched to a gene. This CDR3 has 16 amino acids. CDR1 is LGHNA and CDR2 is YNFKEQ in the germline V gene. DNA of the CDR3: TGTGCCAGCAGCCAACAGACAGGGCTAGCCTTGGATGGCTACACCTTC. Protein product: CASSQQTGLALDGYTF.

This clone was seen only once. V and J are TRBV5-1 and TRBJ2-5, with a tentative D call TRBD1 (6 bases). CDR1 SGHRS and CDR2 YFSETQ come from the germline V gene. V gave up 1 base and J gave up 6 bases, with 10 bases separating them. The CDR3 has 13 amino acids. CDR3 sequence reads: CASSLSRGQTQYF. In nucleotides, the CDR3 is TGCGCCAGCAGCTTGTCCAGGGGCCAGACCCAGTACTTC.

V is TRBV7-9 and J is TRBJ2-1, with unresolved D. The V gene lost 3 bases and the J gene lost 9 bases, with 9 bases spanning the gap. The CDR3 spans 12 residues. In germline, CDR1 is SEHNR, CDR2 FQNEAQ (reference sequence). The CDR3 loop is CASSFRSLEQFF. The CDR3 coding sequence is TGTGCCAGCAGCTTCCGCTCCCTTGAGCAGTTCTTC.

The chain links TRBV5-1 to TRBJ2-7, with 10 bases that match TRBD2. This CDR3 comprises 14 residues. J gave up 5 bases and V 3 bases, and 5 bases lay outside the gene matches. Looked up from germline, CDR1 is SGHRS and CDR2 is YFSETQ. CDR3 loop: CASSWTSGRHEQYF. As DNA, the CDR3 is TGCGCCAGCAGCTGGACTAGCGGCCGCCACGAGCAGTACTTC.

The chain links TRBV2 to TRBJ2-3; 7 bases fit TRBD2. Per the germline V gene, CDR1 is SNHLY and CDR2 is FYNNEI. The J segment lost 0 bases and the V segment lost 7 bases, leaving 4 bases of the junction unmatched. The CDR3 runs to 14 residues. The CDR3 sequence is CASILAESTDTQYF. The CDR3 DNA follows: TGTGCCAGCATCCTAGCGGAAAGCACAGATACGCAGTATTTT.

V usage is TRBV4-3 and J usage is TRBJ2-3; D remains ambiguous. Looked up from germline, CDR1 is LGHNA and CDR2 is YSLEER. V lost 1 base and J lost 3, with 14 bases in between. The CDR3 spans 16 residues. CDR3: CASSQGWAAPTDTQYF. The CDR3 bases are TGCGCCAGCAGCCAAGGGTGGGCAGCTCCTACAGATACGCAGTATTTT.

The chain links TRBV11-3 to TRBJ2-7; 10 nucleotides agree with TRBD1. This CDR3 is built from 15 residues. With V trimmed by 1 base and J by 2 bases, 2 bases remained unmatched. Germline V CDR1 and CDR2: SGHNT, YENEEA. Here the CDR3 DNA reads TGTGCCAGCAGCTTAGCGGGACAGGGGCCCTACGAGCAGTACTTC. It encodes CASSLAGQGPYEQYF.

The genes are TRBV5-1 and TRBJ1-3; D is possibly TRBD1 (6 bases). This CDR3 has 18 amino acids. V was cut by 4 bases and J by 0 bases, with 20 bases left in between. CDR1 and CDR2 (germline): SGHRS, YFSETQ. In nucleotides, the CDR3 is TGCGCCAGCAGCCCCGCCGGGACATCCAAGCTCTCTGGAAACACCATATATTTT. It codes for CASSPAGTSKLSGNTIYF.

This chain uses TRBV28 with TRBJ1-1; D not certain. The length of the CDR3 is 11 residues. The germline V gene has CDR1 MDHEN and CDR2 SYDVKM. The V end lost 5 bases, the J end lost 11 bases, and 12 bases lay between the germline ends. The CDR3 nucleotides read TGTGCCAGCAGTACTAGTGGGTTTGCTTTCTTT. This gives the protein CASSTSGFAFF. Supplemented by reference TRBV28 and TRBJ1-1, the full variable domain reads DVKVTQSSRYLVKRTGEKVFLECVQDMDHENMFWYRQDPGLGLRLIYFSYDVKMKEKGDIPEGYSVSREKKERFSLILESASTNQTSMYLCASSTSGFAFFGQGTRLTVV.

This chain uses TRBV4-2 with TRBJ1-1; D gene uncertain. Germline assignment: CDR1 LGHNA and CDR2 YNFKEQ. Between the trimmed V and J ends, which lost 6 bases and 3 bases, there was a span of 14 bases. The CDR3 loop spans 14 amino acids. Here the CDR3 DNA reads TGTGCCAGCAGGTTAGGAGTTCAAGACACTGAAGCTTTCTTT. The encoded protein is CASRLGVQDTEAFF.

The rearrangement links TRBV6-6 to TRBJ2-7; 7 bases align to TRBD2. With 2 bases clipped from V and 4 bases from J, the junction kept 2 bases outside the gene matches. The CDR3 consists of 13 residues. Germline lookup yields CDR1 MNHNY and CDR2 SVGAGI (reference sequence). The CDR3 region has the DNA TGTGCCAGCAGTTACGACGGGGGGTACGAGCAGTACTTC. Residues: CASSYDGGYEQYF.

The CDR3 DNA reads as TGTGCCTGGAGCCGGGGGGGGCTCGCACCCCAGCATTTT. Amino acids: CAWSRGGLAPQHF. The chain couples TRBV30 to TRBJ1-5, with a possible D match to TRBD1 (6 bases). The CDR3 sequence is 13 residues long. V was trimmed by 3 bases and J by 10 bases, leaving 16 bases between them. Germline loops: CDR1 GTSNPN, CDR2 SVGIG (reference sequence).

This clone was picked up a small number of times. The V gene is TRBV28, the J gene TRBJ2-1, with 10 positions matching TRBD1. This CDR3 is 15 amino acids long. Germline CDR1 MDHEN, CDR2 SYDVKM. Losses at the gene ends were 7 bases for V and 5 bases for J; bases not matched to a gene: 8. CDR3 amino acids: CASTPDRGQNNEQFF. The CDR3 coding sequence is TGTGCCAGCACCCCCGACAGGGGGCAGAACAATGAGCAGTTCTTC.

V is TRBV19 and J is TRBJ2-3, with a weak D call TRBD1 (6 bases). Germline V gene lookup returns CDR1 LNHDA and CDR2 SQIVND (reference sequence). CDR3 size: 14 residues. V shed 6 bases and J shed 6 bases, with 16 bases lying between them. In DNA form, the CDR3 reads TGTGCCAGTAGCTACTCGGTGGGGGCCGATACGCAGTATTTT. As protein: CASSYSVGADTQYF.

The rearrangement uses TRBV2 and TRBJ1-5; 8 bases agree with TRBD1. J lost 7 bases, V lost 5 bases, and 7 bases had no gene match. Per the germline V gene, CDR1 is SNHLY and CDR2 is FYNNEI. CDR3 length: 14 residues. The CDR3 loop is CASSQTGEEQPQHF. The CDR3 region has the DNA TGTGCCAGCAGTCAGACAGGGGAGGAACAGCCCCAGCATTTT.

To note about this clone: This sample includes further DNA sequences coding for the same CDR3. This chain connects TRBV29-1 to TRBJ1-2, with D perhaps matching TRBD1 (5 bases). This CDR3 is 12 amino acids long. Trimming pared 3 bases from V and 4 bases from J, leaving 9 bases between. Germline values: CDR1 SQVTM, CDR2 ANQGSEA. CDR3 DNA sequence: TGCAGCGTTGAGGACAAGACCTATGGCTACACCTTC. Translating it yields CSVEDKTYGYTF.

This sequence joins TRBV28 and TRBJ1-2; possible D gene TRBD1, 6 bases. This CDR3 comprises 12 residues. Trimming pared 4 bases from V and 7 bases from J, leaving 10 bases between. CDR1 MDHEN and CDR2 SYDVKM come from the germline V gene. CDR3: CASSSGGGGYTF. Here the CDR3 DNA reads TGTGCCAGCAGTTCCGGGGGCGGTGGCTACACCTTC.

The chain carries TRBV27 and TRBJ2-1; D uncertain. Germline CDR1 reads MNHEY; CDR2 reads SMNVEV (reference sequence). The CDR3 totals 15 residues. Deletions cut 0 bases from V and 2 bases from J, with 8 bases between. The CDR3 DNA reads as TGTGCCAGCAGTTTATCCAGGAATACCTACAATGAGCAGTTCTTC. It encodes CASSLSRNTYNEQFF.

This clone was recorded only once. The J gene is TRBJ2-1, the V gene TRBV29-1, with a weak D call TRBD2 (5 bases). The V and J ends lost 7 bases and 10 bases respectively, with 17 bases between them. The CDR3 length is 12 residues. The germline gives CDR1 SQVTM, CDR2 ANQGSEA. The CDR3 is CSDISPGREQFF. For the CDR3, the DNA is TGCAGCGATATCTCCCCGGGAAGGGAGCAGTTCTTC.

The CDR3 region is CASSVSLGNEQYF. CDR3 coding DNA: TGTGCCAGCTCCGTCAGCTTGGGAAACGAGCAGTACTTC. V usage is TRBV18 and J usage is TRBJ2-7, with D unclear. This CDR3 comprises 13 residues. Trimming cost V 6 bases and J 5 bases, with 14 bases left between them. Germline CDR1 reads KGHSH; CDR2 reads LQKENI.

The chain uses TRBV5-4 and TRBJ1-1; D perhaps matches TRBD1 (6 bases). The germline V gene encodes CDR1 SGHNT and CDR2 YYREEE (reference sequence). The CDR3 has 15 residues. Deletions cut 4 bases from V and 5 bases from J, with 18 bases between. CDR3 nucleotide sequence: TGTGCCAGCAGCGACCTGACAGGTTGGGAGACTGAAGCTTTCTTT. This sequence encodes CASSDLTGWETEAFF.

This sequence joins TRBV7-2 and TRBJ2-3, with D tentatively TRBD1 (6 bases). Germline CDR1 reads SGHTA; CDR2 reads FQGNSA. The CDR3 is made up of 13 amino acids. Trimming took 5 bases from V and 6 from J, leaving 12 bases between them. DNA of the CDR3: TGTGCCAGCAGCAGAGTGAGGGGGGATACGCAGTATTTT. Translated: CASSRVRGDTQYF. Complete variable domain (other parts from reference TRBV7-2 and TRBJ2-3): GAGVSQSPSNKVTEKGKDVELRCDPISGHTALYWYRQSLGQGLEFLIYFQGNSAPDKSGLPSDRFSAERTGGSVSTLTIQRTQQEDSAVYLCASSRVRGDTQYFGPGTRLTVL.

The V and J genes are TRBV11-1 and TRBJ2-7; D might be TRBD1 (5 bases). Germline assignment: CDR1 SGHAT and CDR2 FQDESV (reference sequence). This CDR3 comprises 15 residues. The germline V and J ends were trimmed by 1 base and 2 bases, with 12 bases remaining between them. Written as DNA, the CDR3 is TGTGCCAGCAGCTTAGGCGGCGGCAGGGCCTACGAGCAGTACTTC. Encoded protein: CASSLGGGRAYEQYF.

The chain joins TRBV7-9 to TRBJ1-2; D is undetermined. The CDR3 loop spans 13 amino acids. The germline CDR1 and CDR2 sequences are SEHNR and FQNEAQ (reference sequence). V was pared by 5 bases and J by 1 base, with 8 bases between. CDR3 region: CASSPDVNYGYTF. CDR3 bases: TGTGCCAGCAGCCCGGACGTTAACTATGGCTACACCTTC.

The CDR3 DNA reads TGTGCCAGCAGCCAAAATCTAGCGGGAGGGGATGAGCAGTTCTTC. This encodes CASSQNLAGGDEQFF. The chain uses TRBV4-2 and TRBJ2-1; 12 bases are a match to TRBD2. This CDR3 contains 15 residues. V was pared by 2 bases and J by 8 bases, with 4 bases of the junction left unmatched. The germline V gene has CDR1 LGHNA and CDR2 YNFKEQ.

V and J are TRBV11-2 and TRBJ1-1; no reliable D call. The V end lost 4 bases, the J end lost 4 bases, and 13 bases lay between the germline ends. Germline-derived CDR1 and CDR2 are SGHAT and FQNNGV. This CDR3 contains 14 residues. DNA for the CDR3: TGTGCCAGCAGCTACCAGCGGGAGAGCACTGAAGCTTTCTTT. Its protein is CASSYQRESTEAFF.

The chain couples TRBV15 to TRBJ2-7; TRBD1 might be the D (6 bases). The CDR3 has 15 amino acids. Per germline, CDR1 LNHNV and CDR2 YYDKDF (reference sequence). V shed 0 bases and J shed 2 bases, with 11 bases lying between them. The CDR3 is CATSRETQGPYEQYF. The CDR3 DNA sequence: TGTGCCACCAGCAGAGAGACTCAGGGGCCCTACGAGCAGTACTTC.